This T cell receptor beta chain was observed in a study of shared clonotypes between healthy human individuals. General observations from the study: The naive CD4 repertoires of several donors were compared, and around 5.1% of clonotypes were shared. On the whole, naive subsets had larger estimated richness than memory subsets had.

Naive CD8 cells comprised CD45RO-negative, CCR7-positively selected cells, excluding terminally differentiated effector memory CD45RA+ cells. Researchers divided each subset's genomic DNA evenly across several immunoSEQ plates. Authors' processing steps: Filtering differed because ImmunoSEQ produced junction-only sequences that carried no quality scores. The repertoire was sequenced with immunoSEQ multiplex PCR; TCRdb's copy has only in-frame clones and lacks some. V and J calls plus clone size are reproduced from that table; the DNA served to infer D and trimming. The repertoire holds roughly 2.1 million clones, with about 92% as singletons. In regard to this clone: Its specificity is not known.

CDR1 and CDR2 from the germline V gene are SGHAT and FQDESV (reference sequence). The CDR3 spans 17 residues. Trimming took 6 bases from V and 1 from J; bases not matched to a gene: 14. Material for sequencing was naive CD8+ T cells from PBMCs. The clonotype originates from a man aged 18 to 30 in good health. Some clones in this sample may be carry-over from other donors' samples. The chain combines TRBV11-1 with TRBJ2-7, with 8 bases aligning to TRBD2. As DNA, the CDR3 is TGTGCCAGCAGTCCGGACTACGGGGGGGTGAATTCCTACGAGCAGTACTTC. Its translation is CASSPDYGGVNSYEQYF.